A selection of T cell receptor beta chains follows, all from one sample in a study of OX40 agonist ivuxolimab in advanced cancers. Measured with immunoSEQ multiplex PCR; TCRdb has only the in-frame clones, and not every one. The sample has 55,000 to 75,000 clones; about 89% are singletons. The sequencing used CD4+ or CD8+ T cells sorted from blood, collected in a trial of the OX40 agonist ivuxolimab. Every receptor here comes from an adult with an advanced solid tumor such as melanoma, head and neck, liver or kidney cancer. CDR3s include the opening cysteine and the closing phenylalanine or tryptophan. The D gene is left open where the match is weak. Size is omitted from some rows. Given values are once, few, many or a class for expanded clones.

V gene	clone size	D gene	J gene	CDR3 protein	CDR3 DNA
TRBV7-9	once	TRBD2	TRBJ2-1	CASSLAGLDNEQFF	TGTGCCAGCAGCTTAGCGGGACTAGACAATGAGCAGTTCTTC
TRBV25-1	few	NA	TRBJ2-5	CASSEGAQETQYF	TGTGCCAGCAGTGAAGGGGCCCAAGAGACCCAGTACTTC
TRBV23-1	NA	NA	TRBJ2-5	CASSQPLWGSQLETQYF	TGCGCCAGCAGTCAACCGCTGTGGGGGAGTCAGTTGGAGACCCAGTACTTC
TRBV5-1	NA	TRBD1	TRBJ1-5	CASSLGDRENQPQHF	TGCGCCAGCAGCTTGGGAGACAGGGAAAATCAGCCCCAGCATTTT
TRBV2	NA	NA	TRBJ2-7	CASAGIGNEQYF	TGTGCCAGCGCGGGGATCGGGAACGAGCAGTACTTC
TRBV4-1	NA	NA	TRBJ1-1	CASSQGRGKTEAFF	TGCGCCAGCAGCCAAGGCAGAGGAAAAACTGAAGCTTTCTTT
TRBV5-6	NA	NA	TRBJ1-1	CASSLAGNTEAFF	TGTGCCAGCAGCTTGGCAGGGAACACTGAAGCTTTCTTT
TRBV28	NA	TRBD2	TRBJ2-5	CASSAGPGLAPSQETQYF	TGTGCCAGCAGCGCAGGACCGGGACTAGCGCCATCTCAAGAGACCCAGTACTTC
TRBV9	once	NA	TRBJ2-7	CASSVGGGAEQYF	TGTGCCAGCAGCGTAGGCGGGGGCGCAGAGCAGTACTTC
TRBV6-5	NA	NA	TRBJ2-7	CASSYSGIGSYEQYF	TGTGCCAGCAGTTACTCCGGCATTGGTTCCTACGAGCAGTACTTC
TRBV7-8	NA	NA	TRBJ2-1	CASSLWVSYNEQFF	TGTGCCAGCAGCCTCTGGGTTTCCTACAATGAGCAGTTCTTC
TRBV5-3	NA	NA	TRBJ1-1	CAVWRRTYYLGAEAFF	TGTGCAGTCTGGAGGAGGACTTACTACCTGGGCGCTGAAGCTTTCTTT
TRBV6-6	NA	NA	TRBJ2-7	CASSYIDGKSYEQYF	TGTGCCAGCAGTTACATAGACGGGAAGTCCTACGAGCAGTACTTC
TRBV4-2	NA	TRBD1	TRBJ1-2	CASSQDRDRVVDYGYTF	TGTGCCAGCAGCCAAGACCGAGACAGGGTTGTTGACTATGGCTACACCTTC
TRBV11-3	NA	TRBD2	TRBJ2-1	CASSSTGTSGRGTIEQFF	TGTGCCAGCAGCTCCACCGGGACTAGCGGGAGGGGCACAATTGAGCAGTTCTTC
TRBV7-2	NA	TRBD2	TRBJ2-7	CASSFDGGSSSYEQYF	TGTGCCAGCAGCTTCGACGGGGGGTCCTCCTCCTACGAGCAGTACTTC
TRBV7-2	NA	NA	TRBJ2-7	CASSLGTYEQYF	TGTGCCAGCAGCTTAGGAACCTACGAGCAGTACTTC
TRBV27	NA	TRBD2	TRBJ2-1	CASSPTSLTYNEQFF	TGTGCCAGCAGCCCGACTAGCCTAACCTACAATGAGCAGTTCTTC
TRBV16	NA	NA	TRBJ2-3	CASSPPAIDTQYF	TGTGCCAGCAGCCCTCCGGCTATCGATACGCAGTATTTT
TRBV28	once	TRBD2	TRBJ2-1	CASSLAAGGSSYNEQFF	TGTGCCAGCAGTTTAGCAGCGGGAGGGAGCTCCTACAATGAGCAGTTCTTC
TRBV2	NA	NA	TRBJ2-1	CASAGTSATEQFF	TGTGCCAGCGCCGGGACTTCCGCCACGGAGCAGTTCTTC
TRBV5-1	NA	NA	TRBJ2-3	CASSLGGRSTDTQYF	TGCGCCAGCAGCTTGGGAGGGAGAAGCACAGATACGCAGTATTTT
TRBV4-3	NA	TRBD2	TRBJ2-1	CASSQDGPSGAYNEQFF	TGCGCCAGCAGCCAAGACGGTCCTAGCGGAGCCTACAATGAGCAGTTCTTC
TRBV21-1	NA	NA	TRBJ1-1	CASSASGRGIFDTEAFF	TGTGCCAGCAGCGCCTCAGGGAGGGGCATTTTTGACACTGAAGCTTTCTTT
TRBV25-1	NA	TRBD1	TRBJ2-1	CASSGQGAYNEQFF	TGTGCCAGCAGTGGACAGGGTGCCTACAATGAGCAGTTCTTC
TRBV6-5	NA	NA	TRBJ2-6	CASSYSGANVLTF	TGTGCCAGCAGCTACTCTGGGGCCAACGTCCTGACTTTC
TRBV4-1	NA	TRBD1	TRBJ1-2	CASSPGTGANYGYTF	TGCGCCAGCAGCCCAGGGACAGGGGCTAACTATGGCTACACCTTC
TRBV27	NA	TRBD2	TRBJ2-5	CASSLLAGDQETQYF	TGTGCCAGCAGTTTACTAGCGGGGGACCAAGAGACCCAGTACTTC
TRBV4-3	once	NA	TRBJ2-2	CASSQVNVRGRERSGTGELFF	TGCGCCAGCAGCCAAGTCAACGTTAGGGGGCGTGAGCGGAGCGGGACCGGGGAGCTGTTTTTT
TRBV5-6	few	NA	TRBJ1-1	CASSRQLTTEAFF	TGTGCCAGCAGCCGACAGTTGACCACTGAAGCTTTCTTT
TRBV7-9	NA	NA	TRBJ2-3	CASSSPLNPPTDTQYF	TGTGCCAGCAGCTCCCCACTCAACCCTCCCACAGATACGCAGTATTTT
TRBV28	NA	NA	TRBJ2-3	CASSFSGVGDTQYF	TGTGCCAGCAGTTTCAGCGGAGTCGGAGATACGCAGTATTTT
TRBV5-4	NA	TRBD2	TRBJ2-7	CASSPGLAPNEQYF	TGTGCCAGCAGCCCGGGACTAGCGCCCAACGAGCAGTACTTC
TRBV27	NA	NA	TRBJ2-3	CASSSGVRTDTQYF	TGTGCCAGCAGTTCCGGGGTCCGCACAGATACGCAGTATTTT
TRBV7-9	NA	TRBD1	TRBJ2-1	CASSWDRGLHEQFF	TGTGCCAGCAGCTGGGACAGGGGGCTTCATGAGCAGTTCTTC
TRBV29-1	NA	NA	TRBJ2-2	CSVEDPRRDTGELFF	TGCAGCGTTGAAGATCCTAGACGGGACACCGGGGAGCTGTTTTTT
TRBV2	NA	NA	TRBJ2-7	CASSEALGTLREQYF	TGTGCCAGCAGTGAAGCGCTAGGGACTCTTCGGGAGCAGTACTTC